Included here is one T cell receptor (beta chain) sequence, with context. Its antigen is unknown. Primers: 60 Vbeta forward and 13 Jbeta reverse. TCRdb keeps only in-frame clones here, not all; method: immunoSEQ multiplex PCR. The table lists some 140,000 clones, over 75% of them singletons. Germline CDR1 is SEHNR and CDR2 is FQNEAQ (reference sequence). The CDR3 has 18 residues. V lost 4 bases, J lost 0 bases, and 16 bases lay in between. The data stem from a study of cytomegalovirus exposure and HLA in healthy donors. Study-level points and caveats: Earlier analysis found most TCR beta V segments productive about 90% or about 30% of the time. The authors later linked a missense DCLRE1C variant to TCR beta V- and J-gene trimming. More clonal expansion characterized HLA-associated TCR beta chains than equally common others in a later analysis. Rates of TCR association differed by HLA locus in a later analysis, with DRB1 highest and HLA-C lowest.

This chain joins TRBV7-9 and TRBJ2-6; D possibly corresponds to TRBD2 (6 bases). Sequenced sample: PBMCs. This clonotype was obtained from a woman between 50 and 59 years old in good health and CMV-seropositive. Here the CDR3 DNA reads TGTGCCAGCAGCTCGGAGGGACGGCTTAGCTCTGGGGCCAACGTCCTGACTTTC. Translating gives CASSSEGRLSSGANVLTF. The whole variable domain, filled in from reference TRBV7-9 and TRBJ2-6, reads DTGVSQNPRHKITKRGQNVTFRCDPISEHNRLYWYRQTLGQGPEFLTYFQNEAQLEKSRLLSDRFSAERPKGSFSTLEIQRTEQGDSAMYLCASSSEGRLSSGANVLTFGAGSRLTVL.